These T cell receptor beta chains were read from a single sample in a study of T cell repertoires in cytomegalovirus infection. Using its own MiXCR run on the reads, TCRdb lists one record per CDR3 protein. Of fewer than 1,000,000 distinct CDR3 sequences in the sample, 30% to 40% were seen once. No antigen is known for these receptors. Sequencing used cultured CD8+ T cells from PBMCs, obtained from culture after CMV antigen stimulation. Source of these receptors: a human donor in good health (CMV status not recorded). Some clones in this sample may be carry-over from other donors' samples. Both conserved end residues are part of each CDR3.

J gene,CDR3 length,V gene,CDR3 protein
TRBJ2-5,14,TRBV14,CASSLRGRAETQYF
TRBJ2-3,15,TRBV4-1,CASSQDREFIDTQYF
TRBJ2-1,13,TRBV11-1,CASSLKSGGEQFF
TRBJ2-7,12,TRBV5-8,CASSFRTLEQYF
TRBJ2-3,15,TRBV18,CASLRGFFSTDTQYF
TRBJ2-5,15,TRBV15,CATSRGLEIQETQYF
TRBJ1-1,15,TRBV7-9,CASSSPGGVNTEAFF
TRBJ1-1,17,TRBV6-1,CASSGGDRGPFNTEAFF
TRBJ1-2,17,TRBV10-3,CAISGPGTGKGSYGYTF
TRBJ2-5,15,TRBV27,CASSPLGPQGETQYF
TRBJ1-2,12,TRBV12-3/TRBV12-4,CASSLGFIGYTF
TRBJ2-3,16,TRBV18,CASSPRGSPRTDTQYF
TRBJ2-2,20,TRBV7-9,CASRRPGTSGGPTNTGELFF
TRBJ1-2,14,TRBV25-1,CASSDYLQGHGYTF
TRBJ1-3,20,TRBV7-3,CASSFGSGSRPQVSGNTIYF
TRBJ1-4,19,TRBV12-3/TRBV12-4,CASSLTPRDTIATNEKLFF
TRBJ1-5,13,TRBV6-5,CASSYSANQPQHF
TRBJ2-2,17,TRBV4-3,CASGFFPREANTGELFF
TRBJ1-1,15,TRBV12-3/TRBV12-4,CASTQRGALNTEAFF
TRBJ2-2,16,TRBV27,CASHPGMGGSAGELFF